What follows are 10 T cell receptor beta chains derived from one specimen sequenced in a study of technical replicates of blood from several donors. The method was immunoSEQ multiplex PCR; TCRdb's version includes in-frame clones alone and lacks a portion of them. The sample records nearly 80,000 clones, about 92% being singletons. The sample comprised T cells isolated from PBMCs. These receptors all stem from a human donor in good health.

The V call is TRBV19, the J call TRBJ1-3; the D gene is possibly TRBD1 (5 bases). Between the trimmed V and J ends, which lost 5 bases and 8 bases, there was a span of 16 bases. The CDR3 totals 14 residues. Germline V gene lookup returns CDR1 LNHDA and CDR2 SQIVND (reference sequence). The CDR3, as DNA: TGTGCCAGTAGTCCCCAGGACACGATGGACACCATATATTTT. Its translation: CASSPQDTMDTIYF.

This chain connects TRBV27 to TRBJ2-3; 8 bases map to TRBD2. Germline CDR1 MNHEY, CDR2 SMNVEV (reference sequence). Trimming removed 8 bases from V and 2 bases from J; junction bases left unmatched: 9. The CDR3 totals 15 residues. In nucleotides, the CDR3 is TGTGCCAGCTCACTAGCGGCCTCTGACACAGATACGCAGTATTTT. It encodes CASSLAASDTDTQYF.

As for this clone: The junction does not match germline at one end; this may be a read error. This chain uses TRBV2 with TRBJ2-7; possible D gene TRBD1, 6 bases. From germline, CDR1 is SNHLY and CDR2 FYNNEI. The CDR3 runs 12 residues. The CDR3 spells CASSGQEVSWLF. CDR3 nucleotide sequence: TGTGCCAGCAGTGGACAGGAGGTCTCATGGCTCTTC.

The CDR3 spells CASWDRDGTGELFF. DNA for the CDR3: TGTGCCAGCTGGGACAGGGATGGCACCGGGGAGCTGTTTTTT. The genes are TRBV6-6 and TRBJ2-2; TRBD1 agrees at 9 bases. The CDR3 loop spans 14 amino acids. V was pared by 8 bases and J by 4 bases, with 5 bases of the junction left unmatched. Per germline, CDR1 MNHNY and CDR2 SVGAGI (reference sequence).

V usage is TRBV5-1 and J usage is TRBJ2-1; 7 nucleotides line up with TRBD1. The CDR3 is made up of 14 amino acids. CDR1 and CDR2 from the germline V gene are SGHRS and YFSETQ. V shed 2 bases, J shed 6 bases, and the junction held 5 bases outside the gene matches. The CDR3 DNA sequence: TGCGCCAGCAGCTTAGGGAACAGGGGCAATGAGCAGTTCTTC. The encoded protein is CASSLGNRGNEQFF. The full variable domain, in which reference TRBV5-1 and TRBJ2-1 provide the parts outside the CDR3, is KAGVTQTPRYLIKTRGQQVTLSCSPISGHRSVSWYQQTPGQGLQFLFEYFSETQRNKGNFPGRFSGRQFSNSRSEMNVSTLELGDSALYLCASSLGNRGNEQFFGPGTRLTVL.

The chain links TRBV19 to TRBJ1-2; 7 nucleotides agree with TRBD1. The germline V gene encodes CDR1 LNHDA and CDR2 SQIVND (reference sequence). The CDR3 has 13 amino acids. V lost 3 bases, J lost 5 bases, and 3 bases stayed unmatched. The CDR3 spells CASSIDREYGYTF. In nucleotides, the CDR3 is TGTGCCAGTAGTATTGACAGGGAGTATGGCTACACCTTC. The whole variable domain, remainder taken from reference TRBV19 and TRBJ1-2, is DGGITQSPKYLFRKEGQNVTLSCEQNLNHDAMYWYRQDPGQGLRLIYYSQIVNDFQKGDIAEGYSVSREKKESFPLTVTSAQKNPTAFYLCASSIDREYGYTFGSGTRLTVV.

The rearrangement links TRBV7-8 to TRBJ2-1; tentative D call: TRBD1 (6 bases). CDR1 is SGHVS and CDR2 is FQNEAQ in the germline V gene. The CDR3 is 15 amino acids. With 6 bases removed from V and 0 bases from J, the gap between germline ends came to 12 bases. In DNA, the CDR3 is TGTGCCAGCAGGGCAGGGGCAAGCTCCTACAATGAGCAGTTCTTC. Translated: CASRAGASSYNEQFF.

The chain couples TRBV7-8 to TRBJ1-5, with D hard to call. CDR1 and CDR2 (germline): SGHVS, FQNEAQ. V was cut by 1 base and J by 4 bases, with 8 bases left in between. The CDR3 runs to 14 residues. The DNA for the CDR3 is TGTGCCAGCAGCTTAGTAGCTCGGAATCAGCCCCAGCATTTT. This codes for CASSLVARNQPQHF.

The V and J genes are TRBV7-8 and TRBJ2-7; D might be TRBD2 (5 bases). The germline gives CDR1 SGHVS, CDR2 FQNEAQ. There are 14 residues in the CDR3. Trimming stripped 0 bases from V and 2 bases from J, with 8 bases between. DNA of the CDR3: TGTGCCAGCAGCTTAGCCCCGGGAACCTACGAGCAGTACTTC. This translates into CASSLAPGTYEQYF.

The chain couples TRBV5-1 to TRBJ2-7, with 8 bases lining up with TRBD1. Germline-derived CDR1 and CDR2 are SGHRS and YFSETQ. The CDR3 has 15 residues. V lost 3 bases, J lost 0 bases, and 5 bases stayed unmatched. CDR3 sequence reads: CASSWGTGSSYEQYF. In DNA form, the CDR3 reads TGCGCCAGCAGCTGGGGGACAGGAAGCTCCTACGAGCAGTACTTC.